The 21 T cell receptor beta chains below come from one sample, sequenced in a study of blood T cell repertoires in COVID-19. Using immunoSEQ multiplex PCR, the repertoire was profiled, and TCRdb retains in-frame clones only, with some absent. The table has under 200,000 clones, about 80% seen once. The source material was PBMCs or T cells enriched from blood (not recorded which). The receptors come from a woman in her sixties or seventies with acute COVID-19.

CDR3 DNA sequence: TGTGCCACCTGGCGGTCTTCCACAGATACGCAGTATTTT. This sequence encodes CATWRSSTDTQYF. This chain joins TRBV28 and TRBJ2-3; D unclear. Trimming pared 10 bases from V and 2 bases from J, leaving 13 bases between. The length of the CDR3 is 13 residues. The germline gives CDR1 MDHEN, CDR2 SYDVKM. Supplemented by reference TRBV28 and TRBJ2-3, the full variable domain reads DVKVTQSSRYLVKRTGEKVFLECVQDMDHENMFWYRQDPGLGLRLIYFSYDVKMKEKGDIPEGYSVSREKKERFSLILESASTNQTSMYLCATWRSSTDTQYFGPGTRLTVL.

The CDR3: CASSGQGGDTEAFF. For the CDR3, the DNA is TGTGCCAGCAGTGGACAGGGGGGGGACACTGAAGCTTTCTTT. The rearrangement uses TRBV25-1 and TRBJ1-1; TRBD1 matches at 9 bases. Germline loops: CDR1 MGHDK, CDR2 SYGVNS. Unmatched junction bases numbered 3, after V lost 4 bases and J lost 3 bases. The CDR3 spans 14 residues.

The J gene is TRBJ2-7, the V gene TRBV7-2; 11 bases align to TRBD2. The length of the CDR3 is 15 residues. Per the germline V gene, CDR1 is SGHTA and CDR2 is FQGNSA. V shed 3 bases, J shed 7 bases, and the junction held 8 bases outside the gene matches. The CDR3 sequence is CASSFRTSGPREQYF. The DNA of the CDR3 is TGTGCCAGCAGCTTTAGGACTAGCGGGCCGCGGGAGCAGTACTTC. Based on the CDR3 plus reference TRBV7-2 and TRBJ2-7, the full variable domain is GAGVSQSPSNKVTEKGKDVELRCDPISGHTALYWYRQSLGQGLEFLIYFQGNSAPDKSGLPSDRFSAERTGGSVSTLTIQRTQQEDSAVYLCASSFRTSGPREQYFGPGTRLTVT.

The CDR3 reads CASRDRGTQPQHF. The CDR3, as DNA: TGTGCCAGTAGGGACAGGGGAACTCAGCCCCAGCATTTT. The chain links TRBV19 to TRBJ1-5; 9 nucleotides line up with TRBD1. The J segment lost 6 bases and the V segment lost 6 bases, leaving 3 bases of the junction unmatched. The germline CDR1 and CDR2 sequences are LNHDA and SQIVND (reference sequence). The CDR3 length is 13 residues.

The V call is TRBV14, the J call TRBJ1-1; TRBD1 matches at 7 bases. CDR3 length: 14 amino acids. Looked up from germline, CDR1 is SGHDN and CDR2 is FVKESK. V lost 6 bases, J lost 6 bases, and 10 bases stayed unmatched. The CDR3 region is CASRADRTGAEAFF. DNA of the CDR3: TGTGCCAGCAGAGCGGACAGGACCGGGGCTGAAGCTTTCTTT.

The rearrangement uses TRBV5-1 and TRBJ2-7, with 9 bases that match TRBD1. Germline CDR1 SGHRS, CDR2 YFSETQ. This CDR3 has 14 amino acids. Unmatched junction bases numbered 7, after V lost 2 bases and J lost 7 bases. CDR3 in amino acids: CASSFGQGSEEQYF. The CDR3 region has the DNA TGCGCCAGCAGCTTCGGACAGGGGTCCGAGGAGCAGTACTTC.

The chain uses TRBV7-6 and TRBJ2-5; 7 bases match TRBD2. CDR1 and CDR2 (germline): SGHVS, FNYEAQ. The CDR3 runs to 14 residues. J was trimmed by 5 bases and V by 4 bases; bases with no gene match: 7. CDR3 nucleotide sequence: TGTGCCAGCAGCTGGGGGGAGGGGAGGGAGACCCAGTACTTC. Protein: CASSWGEGRETQYF.

The rearrangement links TRBV7-9 to TRBJ1-5; no definite D call. There are 12 residues in the CDR3. The V gene's germline CDR1 is SEHNR and CDR2 FQNEAQ (reference sequence). V lost 4 bases, J lost 9 bases, and 10 bases lay in between. In nucleotides, the CDR3 is TGTGCCAGCAGCTCCCCGGGAAGGCCCCAGCATTTT. This gives the protein CASSSPGRPQHF.

The V call is TRBV6-5, the J call TRBJ2-2, with TRBD1 matching over 9 bases. In germline, CDR1 is MNHEY, CDR2 SVGAGI. The length of the CDR3 is 15 residues. V was clipped by 6 bases and J by 1 base; unmatched bases: 3. CDR3 amino acids: CASRWGQGNTGELFF. In DNA, the CDR3 is TGTGCCAGCAGGTGGGGACAGGGGAACACCGGGGAGCTGTTTTTT.

Only a few counts were recorded for this clone. The rearrangement links TRBV5-1 to TRBJ2-1, with TRBD2 matching 11 bases. The CDR3 sequence is 17 residues long. The germline gives CDR1 SGHRS, CDR2 YFSETQ. Trimming removed 0 bases from V and 9 bases from J; junction bases left unmatched: 11. CDR3 sequence (DNA): TGCGCCAGCAGCTTGGGGAAACTAGCGGGAGCGGGGGGTGAGCAGTTCTTC. Its translation: CASSLGKLAGAGGEQFF. Variable domain in full (rest from reference TRBV5-1 and TRBJ2-1): KAGVTQTPRYLIKTRGQQVTLSCSPISGHRSVSWYQQTPGQGLQFLFEYFSETQRNKGNFPGRFSGRQFSNSRSEMNVSTLELGDSALYLCASSLGKLAGAGGEQFFGPGTRLTVL.

The rearrangement links TRBV9 to TRBJ2-4; 9 positions agree with TRBD1. CDR3 length: 15 amino acids. The germline CDR1 and CDR2 sequences are SGDLS and YYNGEE. The V segment lost 5 bases and the J segment 7 bases; nucleotides outside the gene matches: 10. CDR3 residues: CASSYDLGQGNIQYF. The CDR3, as DNA: TGTGCCAGCAGTTACGATCTAGGACAGGGGAACATTCAGTACTTC.

The chain recombines TRBV30 with TRBJ2-1, with 10 bases fitting TRBD1. The CDR3 is made up of 12 amino acids. The junction had 1 base not matched to a gene; V was cut back by 5 bases and J by 6 bases. In germline, CDR1 is GTSNPN, CDR2 SVGIG (reference sequence). In DNA, the CDR3 is TGTGCCTGGGACAGGGGGCGCAATGAGCAGTTCTTC. This encodes CAWDRGRNEQFF.

The J gene is TRBJ2-7, the V gene TRBV4-3, with 11 bases lining up with TRBD2. CDR3 size: 15 residues. The germline V gene has CDR1 LGHNA and CDR2 YSLEER. J was trimmed by 4 bases and V by 2 bases; bases with no gene match: 4. CDR3 amino acids: CASSQTSGSVYEQYF. The CDR3 DNA sequence: TGCGCCAGCAGCCAAACTAGCGGGAGTGTTTACGAGCAGTACTTC.

The chain is built from TRBV9 and TRBJ1-1, with 7 positions matching TRBD1. Germline V lookup: CDR1 SGDLS, CDR2 YYNGEE. The J segment lost 6 bases and the V segment lost 3 bases, leaving 11 bases of the junction unmatched. This CDR3 contains 15 residues. This CDR3 is CASSAATGAVAEAFF. DNA for the CDR3: TGTGCCAGCAGCGCCGCCACAGGGGCGGTGGCTGAAGCTTTCTTT.

This sequence joins TRBV28 and TRBJ1-1, with D hard to call. The V gene's germline CDR1 is MDHEN and CDR2 SYDVKM. Trimming removed 3 bases at V and 9 bases at J, with 11 bases between. This CDR3 spans 12 amino acids. In nucleotides, the CDR3 is TGTGCCAGCAGTTTCAGTCAGATTAAAGCTTTCTTT. It is translated as CASSFSQIKAFF.

This chain links TRBV15 with TRBJ1-4; a possible D gene is TRBD1 (6 bases). Germline V lookup: CDR1 LNHNV, CDR2 YYDKDF (reference sequence). Trimming took off 9 bases at V and 3 bases at J, with 14 bases between the two ends. The CDR3 consists of 14 residues. The chain's CDR3 is CATAVGGANEKLFF. For the CDR3, the DNA is TGTGCCACGGCCGTAGGGGGGGCTAATGAAAAACTGTTTTTT.

The chain uses TRBV27 and TRBJ1-5, with D possibly TRBD1 on 5 matching bases. Trimming took off 2 bases at V and 2 bases at J, with 10 bases between the two ends. This CDR3 region has 15 residues. Germline CDR1 reads MNHEY; CDR2 reads SMNVEV (reference sequence). The CDR3 DNA is TGTGCCAGCAGTTTAGAAGGGGAAGGCAATCAGCCCCAGCATTTT. This encodes CASSLEGEGNQPQHF.

The chain combines TRBV28 with TRBJ2-3; TRBD2 agrees at 13 bases. The CDR3 loop spans 15 amino acids. Losses at the gene ends were 6 bases for V and 7 bases for J; bases not matched to a gene: 7. Germline V gives CDR1 MDHEN, CDR2 SYDVKM. CDR3 bases: TGTGCCAGCAGACTAGCGGGGGGGCCGGGAAATACGCAGTATTTT. Protein product: CASRLAGGPGNTQYF. Based on the CDR3 plus reference TRBV28 and TRBJ2-3, the full variable domain is DVKVTQSSRYLVKRTGEKVFLECVQDMDHENMFWYRQDPGLGLRLIYFSYDVKMKEKGDIPEGYSVSREKKERFSLILESASTNQTSMYLCASRLAGGPGNTQYFGPGTRLTVL.

The genes are TRBV6-6 and TRBJ2-3; D is unclear. The CDR3 covers 14 residues. The germline V gene has CDR1 MNHNY and CDR2 SVGAGI (reference sequence). Trimming shortened V by 6 bases and J by 2 bases, and 12 bases separated the two germline ends. CDR3 DNA: TGTGCCAGCAGCCCTAAAAACCCCACAGATACGCAGTATTTT. Translation: CASSPKNPTDTQYF.

This sequence joins TRBV10-3 and TRBJ1-2; D ambiguous. The CDR3 has 13 residues. V lost 6 bases and J lost 1, with 9 bases in between. Per the germline V gene, CDR1 is ENHRY and CDR2 is SYGVKD. CDR3 in amino acids: CAIRVGNNYGYTF. As DNA, the CDR3 is TGTGCCATCAGAGTCGGGAATAACTATGGCTACACCTTC.

This clone was observed once. The J gene is TRBJ1-6, the V gene TRBV3-1 (or the pseudogene TRBV3-2); no clear D. The germline gives CDR1 LGHDT, CDR2 YNNKEL (reference sequence). Trimming took off 4 bases at V and 10 bases at J, with 14 bases between the two ends. The CDR3 consists of 14 residues. Written as DNA, the CDR3 is TGTGCCAGCAGCCGGACCTCAGCGGGGTCACCCCTCCACTTT. Protein product: CASSRTSAGSPLHF.